This TCR beta chain comes out of a study of T cell changes during pregnancy in multiple sclerosis. Repertoires were generated with immunoSEQ multiplex PCR, while TCRdb's copy carries only in-frame clones and drops some. The data show over 30,000 clones, roughly 88% seen once. Here the sequenced sample was CD4+ T cells from peripheral blood mononuclear cells, taken before pregnancy. This TCR came from a female donor with multiple sclerosis, enrolled in a pregnancy study.

Here the CDR3 reads CASSLKNRNSPLHF. The CDR3 DNA is TGTGCCAGCAGCTTGAAAAACAGGAATTCACCCCTCCACTTT. This chain uses TRBV5-4 with TRBJ1-6, with D perhaps matching TRBD1 (5 bases). CDR1 and CDR2 (germline): SGHNT, YYREEE (reference sequence). The CDR3 totals 14 residues. V was trimmed by 1 base and J by 7 bases, leaving 9 bases between them.